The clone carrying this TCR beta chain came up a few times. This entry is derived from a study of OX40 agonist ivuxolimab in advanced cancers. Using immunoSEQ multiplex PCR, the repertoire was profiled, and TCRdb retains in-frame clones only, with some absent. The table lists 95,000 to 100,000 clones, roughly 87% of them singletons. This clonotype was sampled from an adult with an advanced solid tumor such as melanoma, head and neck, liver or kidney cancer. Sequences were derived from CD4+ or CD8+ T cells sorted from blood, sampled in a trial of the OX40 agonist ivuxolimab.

The CDR3 DNA is TGCAGCGTTGAACATGGAGACAGACAGACTTTCTTT. Translation: CSVEHGDRQTFF. J is TRBJ1-1 and V is TRBV29-1; a weak D match, TRBD1 (5 bases). V was shortened by 2 bases and J by 12 bases, with 16 bases between the two germline ends. CDR3 length: 12 amino acids. CDR1 is SQVTM, CDR2 ANQGSEA, per germline.